This is a list of T cell receptor beta chains from one sample in a study of naive and memory T cell subsets. From the UMI-ligation and nested PCR reads, TCRdb called clonotypes with MiXCR, one entry per CDR3 protein. The sample includes more than 25,000 distinct CDR3 sequences, around 5.2% seen only once; the top ten take approximately 7.4%. Sequencing input: blood. The receptors were gathered from an adult in good health. The CDR3 runs from the conserved cysteine through the conserved F or W. D genes are given only for firm matches. Size is stated for part of the rows, as once, few or many counts, or as a class when the clone is expanded.

j_call	d_call	v_call	cdr3_length	clone_size	cdr3_aa	cdr3_nt
TRBJ2-7	-	TRBV18	14	-	CASSPPPANYEQYF	TGTGCCAGCTCACCCCCGCCCGCCAACTACGAGCAGTACTTC
TRBJ2-1	-	TRBV5-1	17	few	CASSPDPGPLQLDEQFF	TGCGCCAGCAGCCCTGACCCGGGACCCCTCCAGTTGGATGAGCAGTTCTTC
TRBJ1-2	TRBD1	TRBV6-6	17	many	CASSFDDRGQSNYGYTF	TGTGCCAGCAGTTTCGACGACAGGGGGCAGTCTAACTATGGCTACACCTTC
TRBJ2-7	TRBD2	TRBV3-1	15	many	CASSFGRATSYEQYF	TGTGCCAGCAGCTTCGGGAGGGCGACCTCCTACGAGCAGTACTTC
TRBJ1-2	TRBD1	TRBV7-2	14	many	CASSHMGQVYGYTF	TGTGCCAGCAGCCATATGGGACAGGTCTATGGCTACACCTTC
TRBJ1-5	-	TRBV7-8	12	many	CASSLANQPQHF	TGTGCCAGCAGCTTAGCCAATCAGCCCCAGCATTTT
TRBJ1-1	TRBD1	TRBV20-1	14	medium-sized	CSARNPDRATEAFF	TGCAGTGCTAGAAACCCAGACAGGGCCACTGAAGCTTTCTTT
TRBJ1-1	-	TRBV28	12	many	CASSLFNTEAFF	TGTGCCAGCAGTTTGTTCAACACTGAAGCTTTCTTT
TRBJ2-2	-	TRBV6-2/TRBV6-3	14	-	CASTKGVEIGELFF	TGTGCCAGCACCAAAGGGGTAGAAATCGGGGAGCTGTTTTTT
TRBJ2-3	-	TRBV10-3	13	many	CAISVAGGDTQYF	TGTGCCATCAGTGTGGCCGGAGGGGATACGCAGTATTTT
TRBJ2-7	TRBD1	TRBV19	14	many	CASSIGQGSYEQYF	TGTGCCAGTAGTATCGGACAGGGGTCCTACGAGCAGTACTTC
TRBJ1-5	-	TRBV7-2	12	many	CASSLSNQPQHF	TGTGCCAGCAGCTTAAGCAATCAGCCCCAGCATTTT
TRBJ2-2	-	TRBV7-3	15	many	CASSLIGGGAGELFF	TGTGCCAGCAGCTTAATCGGTGGCGGCGCCGGGGAGCTGTTTTTT
TRBJ1-5	-	TRBV6-6	14	many	CASSRRDWRQPQHF	TGTGCCAGCAGCCGTCGGGATTGGAGGCAGCCCCAGCATTTT
TRBJ2-3	TRBD2	TRBV7-2	21	-	CASSLALSGTSGKHVTDTQYF	TGTGCCAGCAGCTTAGCGCTCTCTGGGACTAGCGGGAAGCATGTCACAGATACGCAGTATTTT
TRBJ1-4	TRBD1	TRBV11-2	15	-	CASSHGTGVYEKLFF	TGTGCCAGCAGCCATGGGACAGGGGTGTATGAAAAACTGTTTTTT
TRBJ2-1	-	TRBV12-3/TRBV12-4	14	many	CASSPPGRNNEQFF	TGTGCCAGCAGTCCACCGGGACGGAACAATGAGCAGTTCTTC
TRBJ2-5	-	TRBV29-1	12	many	CSVDPPPETQYF	TGCAGCGTTGATCCCCCCCCCGAGACCCAGTACTTC
TRBJ2-5	TRBD2	TRBV7-9	17	many	CASSSPGLAGVRETQYF	TGTGCCAGCAGCTCACCGGGACTAGCGGGAGTTCGGGAGACCCAGTACTTC
TRBJ2-5	-	TRBV27	18	-	CASSLLVPGTSHKETQYF	TGTGCCAGCAGTTTATTAGTCCCCGGAACGTCCCACAAAGAGACCCAGTACTTC
TRBJ2-5	-	TRBV20-1	15	many	CSAPTATGRRETQYF	TGCAGTGCCCCGACCGCCACAGGGCGGAGGGAGACCCAGTACTTC
TRBJ1-1	-	TRBV13	18	-	CASSLVWAAGTLGAEAFF	TGTGCCAGCAGCTTAGTATGGGCAGCGGGAACCCTTGGGGCTGAAGCTTTCTTT
TRBJ1-1	-	TRBV5-8	16	many	CASSLRRTAMNTEAFF	TGTGCCAGCAGCTTGAGAAGGACAGCCATGAACACTGAAGCTTTCTTT